These T cell receptor beta chains were read from a single sample in a study of blood T cell repertoires in COVID-19. Assay used: immunoSEQ multiplex PCR; TCRdb lists only in-frame clones, some missing. This table has about 210,000 clones, approximately 80% appearing once. Sequencing used PBMCs or T cells enriched from blood (not recorded which). The receptors were sampled from a man between 25 and 39 years old with acute COVID-19. Both conserved end residues are part of each CDR3. A D gene is named only where the DNA matches it firmly. Clone size is shown for a subset of rows, as once, few, many or a class of expanded clone.

d_gene	v_gene	abundance	j_gene	CDR3nt	CDR3aa
TRBD1	TRBV5-4	.	TRBJ1-6	TGTGCCAGCAGCTTGGGGGGACAGGGTAATTCACCCCTCCACTTT	CASSLGGQGNSPLHF
TRBD2	TRBV19	.	TRBJ2-1	TGTGCCAGTAGTTCAATCTTTAGCGGGGGGGACAATGAGCAGTTCTTC	CASSSIFSGGDNEQFF
.	TRBV3-1/TRBV3-2	.	TRBJ1-6	TGTGCCAGCAGCCCCATTTCCTTAGGGGTTGGGAATTCACCCCTCCACTTT	CASSPISLGVGNSPLHF
TRBD1	TRBV19	.	TRBJ1-2	TGTGCCAGTAGTGCACCGGGACAGGGGAACTATGGCTACACCTTC	CASSAPGQGNYGYTF
.	TRBV6-5	.	TRBJ1-4	TGTGCCAGCAGTTACGGGTCGTCAGGTCGAGAAAAACTGTTTTTT	CASSYGSSGREKLFF
.	TRBV5-1	.	TRBJ2-6	TGCGCCAGCAGCCTGGAGATACAGGGCCCCCTTAGGGGCGTCCTGACTTTC	CASSLEIQGPLRGVLTF
.	TRBV5-4	.	TRBJ2-1	TGTGCCAGCAGCTTGGCCCAGGGGTTAACTGAGCAGTTCTTC	CASSLAQGLTEQFF
.	TRBV24-1	.	TRBJ1-2	TGTGCCACCAGTGACACAGGTGTCCCTTATGGCTACACCTTC	CATSDTGVPYGYTF
.	TRBV28	.	TRBJ1-6	TGTGCCAGCAGCACACAGTCACGACACGATTCACCCCTCCACTTT	CASSTQSRHDSPLHF
.	TRBV27	.	TRBJ1-3	TGTGCCAGCAGTTTAGACTCCGGGAACACCATATATTTT	CASSLDSGNTIYF
.	TRBV5-3	once	TRBJ1-3	TGTGCCAGAAGCTTGGTACAGGGTCAAAGAAACACCATATATTTT	CARSLVQGQRNTIYF
TRBD2	TRBV7-7	.	TRBJ2-3	TGTGCCAGCAGCTCGGGACTAGCGAAGACAGATACGCAGTATTTT	CASSSGLAKTDTQYF
.	TRBV28	.	TRBJ2-5	TGTGCCAGCACCTCTGCGGGGTTTGGTCGGGAGACCCAGTACTTC	CASTSAGFGRETQYF
.	TRBV10-3	once	TRBJ1-1	TGTGCCACCACCCTACAGGGTAACACTGAAGCTTTCTTT	CATTLQGNTEAFF
TRBD2	TRBV3-1/TRBV3-2	.	TRBJ2-3	TGTGCCAGCAGCCAAGAGGCTAGCGGGTTGACAACGCAGTATTTT	CASSQEASGLTTQYF
TRBD1	TRBV12-3/TRBV12-4	once	TRBJ1-2	TGTGCCAGCAGTCGGACAGGGGCTGAAGGCTACACCTTC	CASSRTGAEGYTF
.	TRBV5-1	.	TRBJ2-7	TGCGCCAGCAGCTCCGCGGCCGCGTCCTACGAGCAGTACTTC	CASSSAAASYEQYF
TRBD1	TRBV7-9	once	TRBJ1-1	TGTGCCAGCAGCCTGGAGGGGACAGGGGGCACTGAAGCTTTCTTT	CASSLEGTGGTEAFF
.	TRBV6-5	.	TRBJ1-3	TGTGCCAGCAGTCGCAGGGAATTTGGAAACACCATATATTTT	CASSRREFGNTIYF
.	TRBV3-1/TRBV3-2	.	TRBJ1-2	TGTGCCAGCAGCCCGGCCGGGACTCTTAATGGCTACACCTTC	CASSPAGTLNGYTF
.	TRBV30	.	TRBJ1-4	TGTGCCTGGACGGGGGGTGAAAAACTGTTTTTT	CAWTGGEKLFF
.	TRBV19	.	TRBJ1-3	TGTGCCAGTAAGCGATACTCTGGAAACACCATATATTTT	CASKRYSGNTIYF
.	TRBV29-1	.	TRBJ2-7	TGCAGCGTTGAAGGTAACACCTACGAGCAGTACTTC	CSVEGNTYEQYF
.	TRBV7-9	few	TRBJ1-2	TGTGCCAGCATCCGGGGGGGGGACCCCTATGGCTACACCTTC	CASIRGGDPYGYTF
.	TRBV15	.	TRBJ2-1	TGTGCCACCAGCAGAGATGCCGGGTACAATGAGCAGTTCTTC	CATSRDAGYNEQFF
.	TRBV5-4	.	TRBJ2-2	TGTGCCAGCAGCGAACCCCCTAGGACGGGGGCCGGGGAGCTGTTTTTT	CASSEPPRTGAGELFF
.	TRBV7-3	.	TRBJ1-2	TGTGCCAGCAGCCTAACGGCTGCTTATGGCTACACCTTC	CASSLTAAYGYTF
.	TRBV6-5	.	TRBJ1-2	TGTGCCAGCAGCATGACAGCAAACTATGGCTACACCTTC	CASSMTANYGYTF
TRBD2	TRBV30	.	TRBJ2-2	TGTGCCTGGAGTGATATAGCGGGGGGCCCCGGGGAGCTGTTTTTT	CAWSDIAGGPGELFF
TRBD1	TRBV10-3	few	TRBJ1-1	TGTGCCATCAGTGAGTTACAGGGGTCCCAAGCTTTCTTT	CAISELQGSQAFF
.	TRBV3-1/TRBV3-2	.	TRBJ1-1	TGTGCCAGCAGCCAAGAACGCACGTCGGGGGGTGAAGCTTTCTTT	CASSQERTSGGEAFF
.	TRBV4-1	.	TRBJ1-2	TGCGCCAGCAGCCAACCGGGACAAGCTAACTATGGCTACACCTTC	CASSQPGQANYGYTF
.	TRBV7-3	.	TRBJ1-2	TGTGCCAGCAGCTTACGCAGGGATGGATACGGCTACACCTTC	CASSLRRDGYGYTF
.	TRBV5-5	.	TRBJ1-6	TGTGCCAGCAGCCTCCCTTGGGGTCAGGGTCAGTCACCCCTCCACTTT	CASSLPWGQGQSPLHF
.	TRBV20-1	.	TRBJ1-5	TGCAGTGCTAGTTTGTCAGACAATCAGCCCCAGCATTTT	CSASLSDNQPQHF
.	TRBV28	once	TRBJ2-7	TGTGCCAGCGAGCAGGGGACCTACGAGCAGTACTTC	CASEQGTYEQYF
.	TRBV29-1	once	TRBJ2-5	TGCAGCGTTGCGCTAGGAATGGAGACCCAGTACTTC	CSVALGMETQYF
TRBD2	TRBV29-1	.	TRBJ2-1	TGCAGCGTTGGTGGACTAGCGGGGGCAGAGCAGTTCTTC	CSVGGLAGAEQFF
.	TRBV18	.	TRBJ2-1	TGTGCCAGCTCACCACCGACGGGAGCCCTTTACAATGAGCAGTTCTTC	CASSPPTGALYNEQFF
TRBD2	TRBV7-9	.	TRBJ2-3	TGTGCCAGCAGGCGGGCGGGGGGGCCACGAGATACGCAGTATTTT	CASRRAGGPRDTQYF
TRBD1	TRBV30	once	TRBJ1-1	TGTGCCTACCCGGACAGGGGCGAAGCTTTCTTT	CAYPDRGEAFF
.	TRBV5-1	.	TRBJ2-3	TGCGCCAGCAGCTCACACCGACTGACAGATACGCAGTATTTT	CASSSHRLTDTQYF
TRBD1	TRBV24-1	.	TRBJ2-1	TGTGCCACCAGTGCCCCAGCCGGGACAGGGACGAATGAGCAGTTCTTC	CATSAPAGTGTNEQFF
.	TRBV27	.	TRBJ1-1	TGTGCCAGCAGTTTATCCTACAGGGTGAACACTGAAGCTTTCTTT	CASSLSYRVNTEAFF
.	TRBV18	.	TRBJ2-7	TGTGCCAGCTCACCAGGGAGCCCTGCAATCGAGCAGTACTTC	CASSPGSPAIEQYF
.	TRBV7-2	.	TRBJ2-1	TGTGCCAGCAGCATACTCGGGGATGTCTACAATGAGCAGTTCTTC	CASSILGDVYNEQFF
.	TRBV2	.	TRBJ1-6	TGTGCCAGCAAAGTGTTTGTCCAGGATAATTCACCCCTCCACTTT	CASKVFVQDNSPLHF
TRBD1	TRBV7-6	.	TRBJ2-1	TGTGCCAGCAGCTTAGCGGACAGGGGTAATGAGCAGTTCTTC	CASSLADRGNEQFF
TRBD1	TRBV11-3	.	TRBJ1-6	TGTGCCAGCAGCTTAGATTTCTCCAGGGGGTATAATTCACCCCTCCACTTT	CASSLDFSRGYNSPLHF
TRBD1	TRBV6-5	once	TRBJ2-7	TGTGCCAGCAGTACAGGGGAAGAGCAGTACTTC	CASSTGEEQYF
.	TRBV14	.	TRBJ2-7	TGTGCCAGCAGCCAAAGATACATTTACGAGCAGTACTTC	CASSQRYIYEQYF
TRBD1	TRBV24-1	.	TRBJ2-3	TGTGCCACCAGTGACACAGGGGCCTCCCTGTATTTT	CATSDTGASLYF
TRBD2	TRBV2	.	TRBJ2-7	TGTGCCAGTCACCCTACTAGCGGGGGGGCCGACGAGCAGTACTTC	CASHPTSGGADEQYF
TRBD2	TRBV5-5	few	TRBJ2-3	TGTGCCAGCAGACGAAGCTGGACTAGCGGCACAGATACGCAGTATTTT	CASRRSWTSGTDTQYF
.	TRBV5-1	.	TRBJ2-1	TGCGCCAGCAGCCAGAAGGTAGCGAGGGCCGACAATGAGCAGTTCTTC	CASSQKVARADNEQFF
TRBD1	TRBV19	.	TRBJ1-4	TGTGCCAGTAGTTATCGGACAGGAGGTGAAAAACTGTTTTTT	CASSYRTGGEKLFF
.	TRBV6-5	once	TRBJ2-7	TGTGCCAGCAGCAGGCCCAGCGGAAAGGACTACGAGCAGTACTTC	CASSRPSGKDYEQYF
TRBD1	TRBV27	.	TRBJ2-3	TGTGCCAGCAGTCCAGTGGGACAGGGAGCAGATACGCAGTATTTT	CASSPVGQGADTQYF
.	TRBV3-1/TRBV3-2	.	TRBJ2-2	TGTGCCAGCAGCCAAGAAAGTGGCAGGGCAGGGACCGGGGAGCTGTTTTTT	CASSQESGRAGTGELFF